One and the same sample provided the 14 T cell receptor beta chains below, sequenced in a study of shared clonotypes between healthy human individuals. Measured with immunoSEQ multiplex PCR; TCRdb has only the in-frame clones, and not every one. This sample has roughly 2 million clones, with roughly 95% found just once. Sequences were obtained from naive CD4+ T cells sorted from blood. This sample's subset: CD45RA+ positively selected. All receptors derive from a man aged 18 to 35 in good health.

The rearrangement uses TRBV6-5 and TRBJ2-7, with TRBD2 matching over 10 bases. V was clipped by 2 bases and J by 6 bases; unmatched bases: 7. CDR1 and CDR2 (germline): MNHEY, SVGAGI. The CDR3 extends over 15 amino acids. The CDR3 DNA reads TGTGCCAGCAGTTACCTTAAGCGGGAGGGTTCCGAGCAGTACTTC. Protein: CASSYLKREGSEQYF.

CDR3 DNA sequence: TGCAGCGTTGAGAGGCAGGGGGCGCGTGGCTATGGCTACACCTTC. This translates into CSVERQGARGYGYTF. This sequence joins TRBV29-1 and TRBJ1-2; 8 nucleotides line up with TRBD1. This CDR3 contains 15 residues. The ends lost 3 bases at V and 4 bases at J; junction bases unmatched: 10. The germline CDR1 and CDR2 sequences are SQVTM and ANQGSEA.

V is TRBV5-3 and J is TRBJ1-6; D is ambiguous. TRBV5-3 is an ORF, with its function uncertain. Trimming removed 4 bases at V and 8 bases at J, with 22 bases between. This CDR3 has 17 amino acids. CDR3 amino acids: CARSTVDPRYNHSPLHF. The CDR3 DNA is TGTGCCAGAAGCACCGTAGACCCCCGGTATAATCATTCACCCCTCCACTTT.

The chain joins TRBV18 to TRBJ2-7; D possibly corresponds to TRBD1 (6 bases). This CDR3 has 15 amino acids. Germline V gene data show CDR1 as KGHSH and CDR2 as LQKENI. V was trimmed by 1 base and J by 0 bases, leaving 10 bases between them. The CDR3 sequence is CASSPRQESSYEQYF. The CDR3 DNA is TGTGCCAGCTCACCACGACAGGAGAGCTCCTACGAGCAGTACTTC.

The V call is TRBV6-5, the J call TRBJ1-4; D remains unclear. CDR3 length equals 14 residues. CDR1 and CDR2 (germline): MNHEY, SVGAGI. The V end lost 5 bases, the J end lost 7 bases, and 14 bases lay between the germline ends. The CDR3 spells CASSPGRLFEKLFF. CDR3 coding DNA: TGTGCCAGCAGTCCCGGGCGCTTATTTGAAAAACTGTTTTTT.

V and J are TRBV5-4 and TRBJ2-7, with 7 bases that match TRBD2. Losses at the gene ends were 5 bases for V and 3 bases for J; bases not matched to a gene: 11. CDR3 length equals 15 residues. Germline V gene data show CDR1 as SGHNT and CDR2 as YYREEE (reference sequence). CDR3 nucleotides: TGTGCCAGCAGTCCGGGTGGAGCGGGGCACTACGAGCAGTACTTC. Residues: CASSPGGAGHYEQYF.

The DNA for the CDR3 is TGTGCCAGCAGCCTTACAGGAAGGGTTCAAGAGACCCAGTACTTC. Translating it yields CASSLTGRVQETQYF. This chain links TRBV7-2 with TRBJ2-5, with TRBD1 as a possible D gene (5 bases). The V and J ends lost 5 bases and 2 bases respectively, with 15 bases between them. The CDR3 consists of 15 residues. Germline assignment: CDR1 SGHTA and CDR2 FQGNSA.

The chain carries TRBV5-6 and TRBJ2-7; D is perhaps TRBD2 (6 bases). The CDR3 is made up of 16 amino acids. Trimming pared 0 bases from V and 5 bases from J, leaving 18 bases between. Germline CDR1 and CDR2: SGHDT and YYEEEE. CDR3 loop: CASSLEEGRTNNEQYF. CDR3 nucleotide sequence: TGTGCCAGCAGCTTGGAGGAGGGCAGGACCAACAACGAGCAGTACTTC.

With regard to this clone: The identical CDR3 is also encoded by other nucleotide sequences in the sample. The CDR3 nucleotides read TGCGCCAGCAGCTTGGGGACAAACCAAGAGACCCAGTACTTC. It yields the protein CASSLGTNQETQYF. This chain links TRBV5-1 with TRBJ2-5, with D possibly being TRBD1 (5 bases). CDR1 is SGHRS and CDR2 is YFSETQ in the germline V gene. The CDR3 loop spans 14 amino acids. Trimming cost V 0 bases and J 0 bases, with 6 bases left between them.

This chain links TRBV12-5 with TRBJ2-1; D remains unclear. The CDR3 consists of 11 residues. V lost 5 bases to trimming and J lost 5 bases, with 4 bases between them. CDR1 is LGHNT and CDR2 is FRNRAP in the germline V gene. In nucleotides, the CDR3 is TGTGCTAGTGGTGAAGACAATGAGCAGTTCTTC. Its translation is CASGEDNEQFF.

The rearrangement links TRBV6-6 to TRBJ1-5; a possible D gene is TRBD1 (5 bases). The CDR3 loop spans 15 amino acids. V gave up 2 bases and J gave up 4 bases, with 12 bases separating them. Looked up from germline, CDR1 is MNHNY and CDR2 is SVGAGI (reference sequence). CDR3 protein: CASSYTQGGNQPQHF. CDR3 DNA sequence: TGTGCCAGCAGTTACACTCAGGGAGGGAATCAGCCCCAGCATTTT.

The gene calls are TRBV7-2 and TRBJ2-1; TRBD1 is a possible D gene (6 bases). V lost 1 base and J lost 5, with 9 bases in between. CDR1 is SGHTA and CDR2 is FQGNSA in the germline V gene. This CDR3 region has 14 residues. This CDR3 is CASSLVQGHNEQFF. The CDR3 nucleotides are TGTGCCAGCAGCTTAGTCCAGGGGCACAATGAGCAGTTCTTC.

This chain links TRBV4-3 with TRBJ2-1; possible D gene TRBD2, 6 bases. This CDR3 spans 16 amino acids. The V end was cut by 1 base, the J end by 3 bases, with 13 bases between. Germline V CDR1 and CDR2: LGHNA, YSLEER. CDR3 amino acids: CASSQVLSGYYNEQFF. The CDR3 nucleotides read TGCGCCAGCAGCCAAGTGCTTAGCGGCTACTACAATGAGCAGTTCTTC.

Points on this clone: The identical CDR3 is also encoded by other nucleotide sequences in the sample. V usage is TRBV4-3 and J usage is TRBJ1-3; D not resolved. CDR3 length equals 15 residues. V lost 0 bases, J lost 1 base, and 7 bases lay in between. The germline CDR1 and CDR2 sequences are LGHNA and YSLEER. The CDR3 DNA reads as TGCGCCAGCAGCCAAGATTGGGGTTCTGGAAACACCATATATTTT. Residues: CASSQDWGSGNTIYF.